Shown below are 27 T cell receptor beta chains from a single sample sequenced in a study of technical replicates of blood from a handful of donors. The table came from immunoSEQ multiplex PCR; TCRdb's copy has only in-frame clones and leaves some out. Of roughly 68,000 clones in the sample, under 98% were seen once. Sequenced input: T cells isolated from PBMCs. Source of these receptors: a human donor in good health.

This rearrangement joins TRBV28 to TRBJ1-1; D is unclear. The CDR3 runs 11 residues. Germline V gene data show CDR1 as MDHEN and CDR2 as SYDVKM. V gave up 5 bases and J gave up 11 bases, with 12 bases separating them. The CDR3 region is CASSTVLVAFF. The CDR3 nucleotides are TGTGCCAGCAGTACGGTTTTGGTGGCTTTCTTT.

The V call is TRBV15, the J call TRBJ1-5, with D unresolved. Trimming took 0 bases from V and 7 from J, leaving 10 bases between them. In germline, CDR1 is LNHNV, CDR2 YYDKDF (reference sequence). This CDR3 has 14 residues. Here the CDR3 reads CATSRDSAEQPQHF. CDR3 nucleotides: TGTGCCACCAGCAGAGATTCGGCGGAACAGCCCCAGCATTTT.

This rearrangement joins TRBV19 to TRBJ1-2, with a tentative D call TRBD1 (5 bases). V lost 8 bases to trimming and J lost 8 bases, with 27 bases between them. CDR1 LNHDA and CDR2 SQIVND come from the germline V gene (reference sequence). The CDR3 is 16 amino acids. The CDR3 nucleotides read TGTGCCAGTTCCCAAAGACAGAGACCTTATGTTGGGGGCTACACCTTC. This translates into CASSQRQRPYVGGYTF.

This rearrangement joins TRBV28 to TRBJ2-7, with 7 bases lining up with TRBD1. CDR1 is MDHEN, CDR2 SYDVKM, per germline. The CDR3 has 14 amino acids. The V and J ends lost 4 bases and 3 bases, in that order; junction bases with no gene match: 6. CDR3 in DNA: TGTGCCAGCAGTTATCCGGGACAGATCTACGAGCAGTACTTC. This gives the protein CASSYPGQIYEQYF.

The chain is built from TRBV9 and TRBJ2-1; tentatively, D is TRBD2 (6 bases). The CDR3 spans 14 residues. Trimming cost V 7 bases and J 4 bases, with 15 bases left between them. CDR1 is SGDLS and CDR2 is YYNGEE in the germline V gene. CDR3 amino acids: CASGGSVGYNEQFF. The CDR3 nucleotides are TGTGCCAGCGGGGGGAGCGTCGGGTACAATGAGCAGTTCTTC.

The chain is built from TRBV5-4 and TRBJ2-1; tentatively, D is TRBD2 (6 bases). The germline gives CDR1 SGHNT, CDR2 YYREEE (reference sequence). Trimming left V 4 bases short and J 2 bases short, with 16 bases between. This CDR3 spans 16 amino acids. CDR3 nucleotide sequence: TGTGCCAGCAGCGCCACGGGACTCCCAACCTACAATGAGCAGTTCTTC. This codes for CASSATGLPTYNEQFF.

V is TRBV7-2 and J is TRBJ1-1, with D maybe TRBD1 (6 bases). Per the germline V gene, CDR1 is SGHTA and CDR2 is FQGNSA. Trimming took 5 bases from V and 4 from J, leaving 14 bases between them. The CDR3 sequence is 14 residues long. The CDR3 protein is CASSPYRETTEAFF. Written as DNA, the CDR3 is TGTGCCAGCAGCCCATACAGGGAAACCACTGAAGCTTTCTTT.

The CDR3 nucleotides read TGTGCCAGTAGTCCCTCTAGCGGGAGGGGCGAGCAGTACTTC. As protein: CASSPSSGRGEQYF. The rearrangement links TRBV19 to TRBJ2-7, with 12 positions matching TRBD2. The CDR3 consists of 14 residues. Per the germline V gene, CDR1 is LNHDA and CDR2 is SQIVND (reference sequence). The V segment lost 5 bases and the J segment 6 bases; nucleotides outside the gene matches: 5.

V usage is TRBV27 and J usage is TRBJ2-7, with 10 nucleotides matching TRBD1. The CDR3 covers 15 residues. With V trimmed by 5 bases and J by 5 bases, 9 bases remained unmatched. Germline V gives CDR1 MNHEY, CDR2 SMNVEV (reference sequence). Here the CDR3 reads CASSKPGTGVNEQYF. The CDR3 bases are TGTGCCAGCAGTAAACCCGGGACAGGGGTTAACGAGCAGTACTTC.

This clone has a single count. V is TRBV7-3 and J is TRBJ1-3; 7 bases are shared with TRBD1. Losses at the gene ends were 4 bases for V and 4 bases for J; bases not matched to a gene: 10. CDR1 is SGHTA, CDR2 FQGTGA, per germline. This CDR3 comprises 16 residues. The CDR3 sequence: CASSCLGGESGNTIYF. CDR3 DNA sequence: TGTGCCAGCAGCTGCTTAGGGGGCGAATCCGGAAACACCATATATTTT.

The chain carries TRBV27 and TRBJ2-7; 10 nucleotides line up with TRBD1. This CDR3 comprises 14 residues. V shed 6 bases, J shed 4 bases, and the junction held 6 bases outside the gene matches. CDR1 and CDR2 from the germline V gene are MNHEY and SMNVEV (reference sequence). CDR3 amino acids: CASSPGQGFYEQYF. The CDR3 DNA is TGTGCCAGCAGCCCGGGACAGGGGTTTTACGAGCAGTACTTC.

The J gene is TRBJ2-1, the V gene TRBV10-2, with unresolved D. The length of the CDR3 is 11 residues. The germline V gene encodes CDR1 WSHSY and CDR2 SAAADI. The germline V and J ends were trimmed by 5 bases and 7 bases, with 6 bases remaining between them. The CDR3 sequence: CASSQTNEQFF. CDR3 in DNA: TGCGCCAGCAGTCAGACTAATGAGCAGTTCTTC.

The chain links TRBV6-1 to TRBJ2-1, with 9 positions matching TRBD2. This CDR3 comprises 16 residues. The germline V gene encodes CDR1 MNHNS and CDR2 SASEGT. V lost 0 bases and J lost 4; bases outside the gene matches: 4. The CDR3 loop reads CASSEAAGGSYNEQFF. Here the CDR3 DNA reads TGTGCCAGCAGTGAAGCTGCGGGAGGGAGTTACAATGAGCAGTTCTTC.

Remarks on this clone: Other DNA sequences of this sample code for an identical CDR3. The chain links TRBV9 to TRBJ1-2; no reliable D call. CDR1 and CDR2 (germline): SGDLS, YYNGEE. V shed 0 bases and J shed 4 bases, with 10 bases lying between them. The CDR3 has 14 residues. CDR3 coding DNA: TGTGCCAGCAGCGTAGGGGGAGGCAGCTATGGCTACACCTTC. It is translated as CASSVGGGSYGYTF.

This chain links TRBV7-3 with TRBJ1-3; D is undetermined. The CDR3 consists of 17 residues. Trimming shortened V by 1 base and J by 0 bases, and 13 bases separated the two germline ends. Germline V gene sequence: CDR1 SGHTA, CDR2 FQGTGA. The CDR3 DNA is TGTGCCAGCAGCTTAAACGGAGGCGCACTCTCTGGAAACACCATATATTTT. It is translated as CASSLNGGALSGNTIYF.

This clone was recorded only once. The rearrangement joins TRBV28 to TRBJ2-7, with a weak D call TRBD1 (5 bases). Trimming left V 6 bases short and J 1 base short, with 16 bases between. This CDR3 has 15 amino acids. The germline CDR1 and CDR2 sequences are MDHEN and SYDVKM. In DNA, the CDR3 is TGTGCCAGCAGCTTCGACAGTCTGGCTTCCTACGAGCAGTACTTC. It translates to CASSFDSLASYEQYF.

The chain couples TRBV7-3 to TRBJ2-3; the D gene is possibly TRBD1 (6 bases). The CDR3 has 14 amino acids. V lost 3 bases to trimming and J lost 6 bases, with 13 bases between them. Looked up from germline, CDR1 is SGHTA and CDR2 is FQGTGA. CDR3 DNA sequence: TGTGCCAGCAGCTTGGGACAAAAGCCCGATACGCAGTATTTT. Its protein product is CASSLGQKPDTQYF.

The chain recombines TRBV5-1 with TRBJ2-5, with 7 bases that match TRBD1. The CDR3 contains 15 residues. Germline CDR1 is SGHRS and CDR2 is YFSETQ. V gave up 0 bases and J gave up 1 base; unmatched junction bases: 3. Here the CDR3 DNA reads TGCGCCAGCAGCTTGGCGGGACAGCCCCAAGAGACCCAGTACTTC. Translated: CASSLAGQPQETQYF.

This clone has just one count. One end of the junction fails to match germline, which may point to a read error. The chain joins TRBV7-7 to TRBJ2-5; 10 bases agree with TRBD1. There are 14 residues in the CDR3. Looked up from germline, CDR1 is SSHAT and CDR2 is FNYEAQ (reference sequence). The CDR3 reads CASSPRTGGETQYF. CDR3 DNA: TGTGCTAGCAGCCCTCGGACAGGGGGAGAGACCCAGTACTTC. Drawing the rest from reference TRBV7-7 and TRBJ2-5, the complete variable domain is GAGVSQSPRYKVTKRGQDVTLRCDPISSHATLYWYQQALGQGPEFLTYFNYEAQPDKSGLPSDRFSAERPEGSISTLTIQRTEQRDSAMYRCASSPRTGGETQYFGPGTRLLVL.

The V call is TRBV25-1, the J call TRBJ1-2, with 8 positions matching TRBD1. This CDR3 has 14 residues. V lost 0 bases and J lost 6; bases outside the gene matches: 3. Germline CDR1 and CDR2: MGHDK and SYGVNS. The CDR3 protein is CASSEYPTGDGYTF. CDR3 nucleotide sequence: TGTGCCAGCAGTGAATACCCGACAGGGGATGGCTACACCTTC.

V is TRBV5-4 and J is TRBJ1-4; the match to TRBD1 covers 8 bases. The ends lost 0 bases at V and 7 bases at J; junction bases unmatched: 8. The CDR3 is 16 residues long. Per the germline V gene, CDR1 is SGHNT and CDR2 is YYREEE (reference sequence). This chain's CDR3 is CASSLDLSGQAEKLFF. The CDR3, as DNA: TGTGCCAGCAGCTTGGATCTCTCGGGACAGGCTGAAAAACTGTTTTTT.

CDR3 loop: CASSPLASTDTQYF. The CDR3 DNA reads TGTGCCAGCAGCCCACTAGCTAGCACAGATACGCAGTATTTT. This chain uses TRBV7-3 with TRBJ2-3; possible D gene TRBD2, 6 bases. From germline, CDR1 is SGHTA and CDR2 FQGTGA. The V gene lost 5 bases and the J gene lost 0 bases, with 9 bases spanning the gap. This CDR3 spans 14 amino acids. Together with reference TRBV7-3 and TRBJ2-3, the CDR3 gives the full variable domain: GAGVSQTPSNKVTEKGKYVELRCDPISGHTALYWYRQSLGQGPEFLIYFQGTGAADDSGLPNDRFFAVRPEGSVSTLKIQRTERGDSAVYLCASSPLASTDTQYFGPGTRLTVL.

This chain uses TRBV12-2 with TRBJ2-5; whether TRBD2, the table's D call, matches the DNA was not checked. TRBV12-2 is a pseudogene locus. CDR3 length: 14 residues. The CDR3 nucleotides are TGTGCAAGTCGTGGACTAGTGCTTCAAGAGACCCAGTACTTC. It yields the protein CASRGLVLQETQYF.

The chain joins TRBV10-2 to TRBJ2-7; D is perhaps TRBD2 (6 bases). V gave up 4 bases and J gave up 2 bases, with 9 bases separating them. The length of the CDR3 is 13 residues. CDR1 is WSHSY, CDR2 SAAADI, per germline. The CDR3 DNA reads TGCGCCAGCAGTGGTAGCGGACCCTACGAGCAGTACTTC. Its translation: CASSGSGPYEQYF.

V usage is TRBV7-2 and J usage is TRBJ1-1, with a tentative D call TRBD1 (5 bases). The CDR3 runs to 12 residues. Trimming took off 6 bases at V and 5 bases at J, with 10 bases between the two ends. Germline assignment: CDR1 SGHTA and CDR2 FQGNSA. For the CDR3, the DNA is TGTGCCAGCAGTTTTTCAGGGACTGAAGCTTTCTTT. Translation gives CASSFSGTEAFF. The full variable domain, in which reference TRBV7-2 and TRBJ1-1 provide the parts outside the CDR3, is GAGVSQSPSNKVTEKGKDVELRCDPISGHTALYWYRQSLGQGLEFLIYFQGNSAPDKSGLPSDRFSAERTGGSVSTLTIQRTQQEDSAVYLCASSFSGTEAFFGQGTRLTVV.

The chain employs TRBV5-1 and TRBJ2-7; TRBD1 agrees at 7 bases. With 4 bases clipped from V and 3 bases from J, the junction kept 34 bases outside the gene matches. This CDR3 region has 23 residues. Germline values: CDR1 SGHRS, CDR2 YFSETQ. The CDR3 coding sequence is TGCGCCAGCAGCGAATCCATTAGGACAGGTTCGGCGGGCGTGCCGGGGAAACTCTACGAGCAGTACTTC. The encoded protein is CASSESIRTGSAGVPGKLYEQYF.

The chain uses TRBV9 and TRBJ2-2, with a weak D call TRBD1 (6 bases). The germline CDR1 and CDR2 sequences are SGDLS and YYNGEE. The V end was cut by 3 bases, the J end by 1 base, with 10 bases between. There are 15 residues in the CDR3. The CDR3 reads CASSGGQRNTGELFF. In nucleotides, the CDR3 is TGTGCCAGCAGCGGCGGACAGAGGAACACCGGGGAGCTGTTTTTT.